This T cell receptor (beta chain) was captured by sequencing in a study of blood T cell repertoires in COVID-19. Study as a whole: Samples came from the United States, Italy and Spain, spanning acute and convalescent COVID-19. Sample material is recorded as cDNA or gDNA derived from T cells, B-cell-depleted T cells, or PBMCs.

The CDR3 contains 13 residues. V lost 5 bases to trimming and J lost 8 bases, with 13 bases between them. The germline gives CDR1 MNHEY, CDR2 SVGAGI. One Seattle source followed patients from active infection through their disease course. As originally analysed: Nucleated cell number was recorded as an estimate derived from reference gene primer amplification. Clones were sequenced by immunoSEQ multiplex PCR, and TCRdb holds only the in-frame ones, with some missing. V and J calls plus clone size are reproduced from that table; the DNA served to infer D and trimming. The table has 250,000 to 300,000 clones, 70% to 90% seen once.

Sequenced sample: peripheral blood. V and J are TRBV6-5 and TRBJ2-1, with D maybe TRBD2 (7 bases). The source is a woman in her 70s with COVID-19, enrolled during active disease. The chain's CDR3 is CASSRGAPDEQFF. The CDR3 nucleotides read TGTGCCAGCAGTCGGGGGGCCCCAGATGAGCAGTTCTTC.